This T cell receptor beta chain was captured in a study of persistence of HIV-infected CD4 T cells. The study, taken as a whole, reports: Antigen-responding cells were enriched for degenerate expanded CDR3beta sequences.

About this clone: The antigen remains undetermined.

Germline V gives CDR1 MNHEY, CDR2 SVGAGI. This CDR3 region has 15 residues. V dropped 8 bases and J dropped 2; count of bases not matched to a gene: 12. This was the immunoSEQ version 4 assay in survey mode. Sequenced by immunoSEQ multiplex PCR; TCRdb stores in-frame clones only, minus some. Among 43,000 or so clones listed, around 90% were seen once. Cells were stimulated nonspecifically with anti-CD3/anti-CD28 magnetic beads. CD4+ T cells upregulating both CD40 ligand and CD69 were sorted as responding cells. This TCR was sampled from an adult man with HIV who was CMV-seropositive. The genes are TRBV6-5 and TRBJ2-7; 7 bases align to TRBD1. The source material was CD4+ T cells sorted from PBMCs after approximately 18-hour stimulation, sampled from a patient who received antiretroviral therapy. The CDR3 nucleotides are TGTGCCAGCCGCCTTTGGGACAGACCAACCTACGAGCAGTACTTC. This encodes CASRLWDRPTYEQYF.